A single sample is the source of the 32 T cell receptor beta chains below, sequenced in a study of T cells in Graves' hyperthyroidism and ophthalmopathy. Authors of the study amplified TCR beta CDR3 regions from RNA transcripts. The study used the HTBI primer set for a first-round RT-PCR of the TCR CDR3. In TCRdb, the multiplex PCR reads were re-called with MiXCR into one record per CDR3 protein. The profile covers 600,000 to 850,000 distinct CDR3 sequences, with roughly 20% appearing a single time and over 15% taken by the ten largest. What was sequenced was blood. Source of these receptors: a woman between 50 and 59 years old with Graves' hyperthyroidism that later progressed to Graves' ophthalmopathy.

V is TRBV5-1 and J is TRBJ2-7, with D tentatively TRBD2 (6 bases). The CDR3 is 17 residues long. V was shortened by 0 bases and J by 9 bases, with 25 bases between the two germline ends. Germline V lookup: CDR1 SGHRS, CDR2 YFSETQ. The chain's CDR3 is CASSLALATGTDKGQYF. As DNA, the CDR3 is TGCGCCAGCAGCTTGGCCCTGGCTACCGGGACTGATAAGGGGCAGTACTTC.

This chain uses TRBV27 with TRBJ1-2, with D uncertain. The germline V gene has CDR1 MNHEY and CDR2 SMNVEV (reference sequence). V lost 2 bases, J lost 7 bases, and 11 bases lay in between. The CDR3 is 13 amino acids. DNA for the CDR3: TGTGCCAGCAGTTTAACCGGGTATAGTGGCTACACCTTC. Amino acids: CASSLTGYSGYTF.

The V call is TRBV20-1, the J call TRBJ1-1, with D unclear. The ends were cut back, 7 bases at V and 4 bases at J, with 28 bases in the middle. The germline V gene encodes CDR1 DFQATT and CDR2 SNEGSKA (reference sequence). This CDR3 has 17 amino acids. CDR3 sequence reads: CSGSESEGAQLFTEAFF. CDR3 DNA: TGCAGTGGGAGCGAAAGCGAGGGAGCCCAGTTGTTCACTGAAGCTTTCTTT.

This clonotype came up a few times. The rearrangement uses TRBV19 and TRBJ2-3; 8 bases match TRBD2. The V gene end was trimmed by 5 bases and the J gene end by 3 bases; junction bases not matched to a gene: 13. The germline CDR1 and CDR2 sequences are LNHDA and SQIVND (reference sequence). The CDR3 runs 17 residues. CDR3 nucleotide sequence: TGTGCCAGTAGTCCCCAATTCGGGGGGGCCTTTACAGATACGCAGTATTTT. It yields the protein CASSPQFGGAFTDTQYF. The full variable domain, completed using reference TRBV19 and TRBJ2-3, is DGGITQSPKYLFRKEGQNVTLSCEQNLNHDAMYWYRQDPGQGLRLIYYSQIVNDFQKGDIAEGYSVSREKKESFPLTVTSAQKNPTAFYLCASSPQFGGAFTDTQYFGPGTRLTVL.

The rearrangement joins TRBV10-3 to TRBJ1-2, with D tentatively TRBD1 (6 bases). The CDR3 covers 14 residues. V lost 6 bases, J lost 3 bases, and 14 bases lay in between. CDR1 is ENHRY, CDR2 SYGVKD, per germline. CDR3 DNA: TGTGCCATCAGGGGGACAAGACGCGACTATGGCTACACCTTC. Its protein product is CAIRGTRRDYGYTF.

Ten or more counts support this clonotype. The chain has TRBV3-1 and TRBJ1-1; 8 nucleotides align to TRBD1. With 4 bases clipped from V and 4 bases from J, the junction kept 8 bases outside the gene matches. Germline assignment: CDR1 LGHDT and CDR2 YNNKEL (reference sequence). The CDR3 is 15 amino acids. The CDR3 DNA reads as TGTGCCAGCAGCCCAGGGGGCGGTTTTTTCACTGAAGCTTTCTTT. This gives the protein CASSPGGGFFTEAFF. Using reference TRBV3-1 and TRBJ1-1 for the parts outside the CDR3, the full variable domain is DTAVSQTPKYLVTQMGNDKSIKCEQNLGHDTMYWYKQDSKKFLKIMFSYNNKELIINETVPNRFSPKSPDKAHLNLHINSLELGDSAVYFCASSPGGGFFTEAFFGQGTRLTVV.

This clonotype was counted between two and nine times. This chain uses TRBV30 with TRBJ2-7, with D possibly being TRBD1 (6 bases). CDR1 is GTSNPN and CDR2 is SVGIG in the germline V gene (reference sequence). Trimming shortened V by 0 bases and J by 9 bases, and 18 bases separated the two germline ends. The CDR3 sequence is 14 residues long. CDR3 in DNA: TGTGCCTGGAGTGTCGGGGACATGTCCCTTGCGCAGTACTTC. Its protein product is CAWSVGDMSLAQYF. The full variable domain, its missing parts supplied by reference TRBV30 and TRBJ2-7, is SQTIHQWPATLVQPVGSPLSLECTVEGTSNPNLYWYRQAAGRGLQLLFYSVGIGQISSEVPQNLSASRPQDRQFILSSKKLLLSDSGFYLCAWSVGDMSLAQYFGPGTRLTVT.

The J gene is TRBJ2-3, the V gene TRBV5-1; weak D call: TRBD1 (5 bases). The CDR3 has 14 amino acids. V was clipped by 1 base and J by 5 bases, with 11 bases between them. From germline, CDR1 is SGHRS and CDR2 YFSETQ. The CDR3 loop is CASSLNRPKDTQYF. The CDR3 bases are TGCGCCAGCAGCTTGAACAGGCCCAAAGATACGCAGTATTTT.

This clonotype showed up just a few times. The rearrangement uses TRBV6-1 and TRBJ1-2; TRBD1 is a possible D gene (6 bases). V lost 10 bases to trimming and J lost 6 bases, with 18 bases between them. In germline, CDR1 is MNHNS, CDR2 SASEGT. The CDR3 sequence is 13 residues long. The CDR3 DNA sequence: TGTGCCACCAGAAACAGGGTGGTGGATGGCTACACCTTC. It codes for CATRNRVVDGYTF.

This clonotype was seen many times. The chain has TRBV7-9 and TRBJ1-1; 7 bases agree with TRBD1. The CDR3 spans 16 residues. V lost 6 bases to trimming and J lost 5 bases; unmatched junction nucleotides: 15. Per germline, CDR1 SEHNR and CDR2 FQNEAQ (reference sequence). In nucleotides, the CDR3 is TGTGCCAGCAGTTTACACAGGGGAGAAGATCGTACTGAAGCTTTCTTT. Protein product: CASSLHRGEDRTEAFF.

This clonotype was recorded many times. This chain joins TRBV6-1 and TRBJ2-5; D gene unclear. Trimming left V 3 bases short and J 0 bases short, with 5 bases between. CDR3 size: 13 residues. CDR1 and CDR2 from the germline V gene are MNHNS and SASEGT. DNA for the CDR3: TGTGCCAGCAGTGACCGGTACCAAGAGACCCAGTACTTC. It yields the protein CASSDRYQETQYF.

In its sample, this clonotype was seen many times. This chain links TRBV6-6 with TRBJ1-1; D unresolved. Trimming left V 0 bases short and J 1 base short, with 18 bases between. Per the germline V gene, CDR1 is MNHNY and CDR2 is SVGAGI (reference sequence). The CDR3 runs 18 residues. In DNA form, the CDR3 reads TGTGCCAGCAGTTACTCGAGTGCGGCGAGTAGTCAGAACACTGAAGCTTTCTTT. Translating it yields CASSYSSAASSQNTEAFF.

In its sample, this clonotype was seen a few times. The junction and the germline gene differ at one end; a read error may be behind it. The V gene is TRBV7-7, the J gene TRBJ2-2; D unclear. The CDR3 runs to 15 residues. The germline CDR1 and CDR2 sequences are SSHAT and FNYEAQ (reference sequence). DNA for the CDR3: TGTGCTAGCAGCCGTGACTCGGGGAACACCGGGGAGCTGTTTTTT. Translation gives CASSRDSGNTGELFF. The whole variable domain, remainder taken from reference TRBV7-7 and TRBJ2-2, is GAGVSQSPRYKVTKRGQDVTLRCDPISSHATLYWYQQALGQGPEFLTYFNYEAQPDKSGLPSDRFSAERPEGSISTLTIQRTEQRDSAMYRCASSRDSGNTGELFFGEGSRLTVL.

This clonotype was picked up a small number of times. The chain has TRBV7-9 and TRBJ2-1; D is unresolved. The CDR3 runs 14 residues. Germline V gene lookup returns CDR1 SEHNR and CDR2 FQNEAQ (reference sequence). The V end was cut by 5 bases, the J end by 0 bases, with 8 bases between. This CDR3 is CASSVWSSYNEQFF. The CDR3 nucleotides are TGTGCCAGCAGCGTCTGGTCCTCCTACAATGAGCAGTTCTTC.

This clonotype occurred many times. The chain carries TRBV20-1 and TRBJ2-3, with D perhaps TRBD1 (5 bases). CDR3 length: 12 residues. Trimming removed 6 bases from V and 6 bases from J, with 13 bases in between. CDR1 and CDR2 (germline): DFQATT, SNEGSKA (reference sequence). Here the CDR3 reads CSAHRRVDTQYF. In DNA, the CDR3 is TGCAGTGCACATCGCAGGGTGGATACGCAGTATTTT.

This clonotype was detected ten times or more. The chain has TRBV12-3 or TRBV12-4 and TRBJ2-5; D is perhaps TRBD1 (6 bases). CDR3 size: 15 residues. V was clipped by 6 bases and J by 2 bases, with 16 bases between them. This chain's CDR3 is CASSESQGRQETQYF. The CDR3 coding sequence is TGTGCCAGCAGCGAATCGCAGGGGCGGCAAGAGACCCAGTACTTC.

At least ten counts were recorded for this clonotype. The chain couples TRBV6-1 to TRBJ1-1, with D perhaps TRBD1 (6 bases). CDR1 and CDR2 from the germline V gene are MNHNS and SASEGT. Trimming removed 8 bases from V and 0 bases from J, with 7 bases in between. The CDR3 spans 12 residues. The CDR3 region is CASGQMNTEAFF. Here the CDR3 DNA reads TGTGCCAGCGGACAGATGAACACTGAAGCTTTCTTT.

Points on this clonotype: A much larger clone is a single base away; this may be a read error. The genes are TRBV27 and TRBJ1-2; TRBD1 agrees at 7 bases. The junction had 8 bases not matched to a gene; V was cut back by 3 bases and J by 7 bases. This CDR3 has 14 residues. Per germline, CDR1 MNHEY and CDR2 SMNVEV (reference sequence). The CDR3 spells CASSFSGGSCGYTF. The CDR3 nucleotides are TGTGCCAGCAGTTTCTCAGGGGGATCCTGTGGCTACACCTTC.

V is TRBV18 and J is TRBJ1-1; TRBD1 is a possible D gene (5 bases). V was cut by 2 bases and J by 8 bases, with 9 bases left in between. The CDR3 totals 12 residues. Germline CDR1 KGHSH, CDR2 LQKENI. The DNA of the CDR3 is TGTGCCAGCTCACCAACAGGTCTCGAAGCTTTCTTT. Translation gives CASSPTGLEAFF.

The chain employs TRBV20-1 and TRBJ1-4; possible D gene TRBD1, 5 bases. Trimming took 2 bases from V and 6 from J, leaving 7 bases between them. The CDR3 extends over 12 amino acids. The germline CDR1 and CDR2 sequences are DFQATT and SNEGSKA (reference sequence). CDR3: CSARRGDEKLFF. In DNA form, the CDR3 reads TGCAGTGCTAGACGGGGGGATGAAAAACTGTTTTTT.

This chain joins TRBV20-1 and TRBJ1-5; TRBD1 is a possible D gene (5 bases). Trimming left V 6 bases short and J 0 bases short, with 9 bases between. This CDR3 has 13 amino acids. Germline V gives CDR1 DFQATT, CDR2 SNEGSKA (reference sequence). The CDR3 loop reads CSALTASNQPQHF. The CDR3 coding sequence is TGCAGTGCGTTGACAGCTAGCAATCAGCCCCAGCATTTT.

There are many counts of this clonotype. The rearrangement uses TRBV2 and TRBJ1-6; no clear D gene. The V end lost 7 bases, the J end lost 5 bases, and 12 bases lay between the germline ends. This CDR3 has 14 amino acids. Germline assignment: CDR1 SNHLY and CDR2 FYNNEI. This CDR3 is CASTWDVNNSPLHF. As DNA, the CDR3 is TGTGCCAGCACCTGGGATGTCAATAATTCACCCCTCCACTTT.

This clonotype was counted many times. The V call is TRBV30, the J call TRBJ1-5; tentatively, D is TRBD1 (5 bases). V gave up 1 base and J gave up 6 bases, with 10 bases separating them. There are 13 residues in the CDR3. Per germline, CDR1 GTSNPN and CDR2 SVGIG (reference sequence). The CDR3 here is CAWSGQGRQPQHF. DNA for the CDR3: TGTGCCTGGAGTGGCCAGGGTCGTCAGCCCCAGCATTTT.

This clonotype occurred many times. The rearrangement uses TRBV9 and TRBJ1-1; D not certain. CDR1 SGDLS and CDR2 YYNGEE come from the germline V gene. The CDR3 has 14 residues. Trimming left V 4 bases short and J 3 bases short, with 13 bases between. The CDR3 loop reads CASSLAGHDTEAFF. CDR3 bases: TGTGCCAGCAGCCTCGCGGGTCATGACACTGAAGCTTTCTTT.

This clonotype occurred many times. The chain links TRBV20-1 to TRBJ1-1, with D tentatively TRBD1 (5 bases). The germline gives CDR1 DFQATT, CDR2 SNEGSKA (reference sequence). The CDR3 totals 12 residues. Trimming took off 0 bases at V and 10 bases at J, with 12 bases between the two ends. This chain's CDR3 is CSAREGPVIAFF. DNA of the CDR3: TGCAGTGCTAGAGAGGGGCCGGTAATAGCTTTCTTT.

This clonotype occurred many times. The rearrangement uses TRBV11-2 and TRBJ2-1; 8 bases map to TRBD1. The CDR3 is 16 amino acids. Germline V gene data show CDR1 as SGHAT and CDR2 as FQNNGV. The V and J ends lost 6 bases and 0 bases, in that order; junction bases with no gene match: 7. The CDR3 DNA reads TGTGCCAGCAGTCAGGACAGGGCTAGCTCCTACAATGAGCAGTTCTTC. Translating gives CASSQDRASSYNEQFF.

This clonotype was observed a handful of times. Here the CDR3 DNA reads TGTGCCAGCAGGGATCCCGGGACCCAGAACACTGAAGCTTTCTTT. It codes for CASRDPGTQNTEAFF. The chain uses TRBV28 and TRBJ1-1, with D possibly matching TRBD1 (5 bases). The CDR3 has 15 residues. Trimming left V 6 bases short and J 1 base short, with 15 bases between. Germline CDR1 MDHEN, CDR2 SYDVKM.

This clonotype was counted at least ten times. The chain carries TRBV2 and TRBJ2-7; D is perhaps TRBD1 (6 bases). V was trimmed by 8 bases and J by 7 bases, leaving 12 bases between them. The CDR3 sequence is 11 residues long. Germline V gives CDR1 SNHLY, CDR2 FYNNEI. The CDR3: CASDRIGEQYF. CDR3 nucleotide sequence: TGTGCCAGCGACAGGATAGGAGAGCAGTACTTC. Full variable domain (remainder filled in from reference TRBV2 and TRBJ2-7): EPEVTQTPSHQVTQMGQEVILRCVPISNHLYFYWYRQILGQKVEFLVSFYNNEISEKSEIFDDQFSVERPDGSNFTLKIRSTKLEDSAMYFCASDRIGEQYFGPGTRLTVT.

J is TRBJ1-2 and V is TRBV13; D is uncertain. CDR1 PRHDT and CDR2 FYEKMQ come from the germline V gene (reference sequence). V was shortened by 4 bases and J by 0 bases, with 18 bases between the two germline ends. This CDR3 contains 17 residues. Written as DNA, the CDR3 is TGTGCCAGCAGCTCCCCCAGTGGTATGGACCCTAACTATGGCTACACCTTC. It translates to CASSSPSGMDPNYGYTF. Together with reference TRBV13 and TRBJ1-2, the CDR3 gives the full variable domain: AAGVIQSPRHLIKEKRETATLKCYPIPRHDTVYWYQQGPGQDPQFLISFYEKMQSDKGSIPDRFSAQQFSDYHSELNMSSLELGDSALYFCASSSPSGMDPNYGYTFGSGTRLTVV.

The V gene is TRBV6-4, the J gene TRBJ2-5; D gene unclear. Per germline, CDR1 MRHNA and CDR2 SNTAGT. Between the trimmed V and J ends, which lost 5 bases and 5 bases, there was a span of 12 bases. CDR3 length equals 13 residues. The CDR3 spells CASSRDEGETQYF. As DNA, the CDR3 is TGTGCCAGCAGTCGTGACGAAGGGGAGACCCAGTACTTC.

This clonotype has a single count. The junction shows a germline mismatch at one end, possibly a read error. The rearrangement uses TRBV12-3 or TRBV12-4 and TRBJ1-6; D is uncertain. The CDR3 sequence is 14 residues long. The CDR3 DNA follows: TGTGCCGGCAGTTTATTGCACGGTAATTCACCCCTCCACTTT. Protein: CAGSLLHGNSPLHF.

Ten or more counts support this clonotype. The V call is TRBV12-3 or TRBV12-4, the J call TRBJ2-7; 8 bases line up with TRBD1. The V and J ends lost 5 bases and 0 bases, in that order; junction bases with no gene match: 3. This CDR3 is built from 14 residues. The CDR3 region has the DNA TGTGCCAGCAGTCGGGGACAGGCCTCCTACGAGCAGTACTTC. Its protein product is CASSRGQASYEQYF.